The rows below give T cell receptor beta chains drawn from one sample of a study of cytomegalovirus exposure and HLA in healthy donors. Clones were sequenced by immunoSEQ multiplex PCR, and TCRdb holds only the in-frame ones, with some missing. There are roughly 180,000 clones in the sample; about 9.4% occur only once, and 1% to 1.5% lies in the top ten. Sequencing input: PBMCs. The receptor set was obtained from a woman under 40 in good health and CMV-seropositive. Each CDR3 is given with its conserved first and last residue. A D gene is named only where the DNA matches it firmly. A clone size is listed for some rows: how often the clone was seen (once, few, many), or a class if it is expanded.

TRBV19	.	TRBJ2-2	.	TGTGCCAGTCAAAATAGCGGATCGAACACCGGGGAGCTGTTTTTT	CASQNSGSNTGELFF
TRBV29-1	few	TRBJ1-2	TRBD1	TGCAGCGTTCTCCGGGACAGGGGGTCCTATGGCTACACCTTC	CSVLRDRGSYGYTF
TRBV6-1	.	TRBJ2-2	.	TGTGCCAGCAGTGAACTAAAGGGGGACGGGGAGCTGTTTTTT	CASSELKGDGELFF
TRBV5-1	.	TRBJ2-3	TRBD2	TGCGCCAGCAGCTTGGCATCTAGCGGGAGTTATACAGATACGCAGTATTTT	CASSLASSGSYTDTQYF
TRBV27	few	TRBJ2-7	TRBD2	TGTGCCGCGGGGCGGGAGGCCTACGAGCAGTACTTC	CAAGREAYEQYF
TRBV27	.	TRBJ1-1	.	TGTGCCAGCAGTTTTCGGACAATGAACACTGAAGCTTTCTTT	CASSFRTMNTEAFF
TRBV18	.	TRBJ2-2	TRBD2	TGTGCCAGCTCACGAAATCTAGCGGGAGGTTCCACCGGGGAGCTGTTTTTT	CASSRNLAGGSTGELFF
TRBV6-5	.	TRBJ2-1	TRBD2	TGTGCCAGCAGTGCACGACTAGCGGGAGACAAGTTCTTC	CASSARLAGDKFF
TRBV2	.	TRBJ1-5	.	TGTGCCAGCTGTAGCCTCGAATCTAGTCAGCCCCAGCATTTT	CASCSLESSQPQHF
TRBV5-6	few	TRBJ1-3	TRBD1	TGTGCCAGCAGCGTGGGGACAGATTCTGGAAACACCATATATTTT	CASSVGTDSGNTIYF
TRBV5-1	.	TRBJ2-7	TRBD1	TGCGCCAGCAGCTTACCCAAGACAGGGGAGAGGGCCTACGAGCAGTACTTC	CASSLPKTGERAYEQYF
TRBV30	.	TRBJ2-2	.	TGTGCCTGGAGCTTACAGTTGTCCGGGGAGCTGTTTTTT	CAWSLQLSGELFF
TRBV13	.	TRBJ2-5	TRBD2	TGTGCCAGCAGCTCCCAGGAGGAGCGGGAGGGCCCGGAGACCCAGTACTTC	CASSSQEEREGPETQYF
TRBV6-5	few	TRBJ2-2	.	TGTGCCAGCAGAGGCAGACTTTCCGGGGAGCTGTTTTTT	CASRGRLSGELFF
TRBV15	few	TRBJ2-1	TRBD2	TGTGCCACCAGGACCGCGGGGGTGGGTGAGCAGTTCTTC	CATRTAGVGEQFF
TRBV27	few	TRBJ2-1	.	TGTGCCAGCAGTCCAAGAGTGCATGAGCAGTTCTTC	CASSPRVHEQFF
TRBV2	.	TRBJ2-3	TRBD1	TGTGCCAGCAGTGCAGGGACAGGGGGCAAAGATACGCAGTATTTT	CASSAGTGGKDTQYF
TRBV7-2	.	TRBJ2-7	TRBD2	TGTGCCAGCAGCTTAGTGGGACTAGCGGGAGCCGGGCAGTACTTC	CASSLVGLAGAGQYF
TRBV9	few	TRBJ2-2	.	TGTGCCAGCAAGACAGCGAACACCGGGGAGCTGTTTTTT	CASKTANTGELFF
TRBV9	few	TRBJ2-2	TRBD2	TGTGCCAGCAGCCAAACTAGCGGGATGAGCACCGGGGAGCTGTTTTTT	CASSQTSGMSTGELFF
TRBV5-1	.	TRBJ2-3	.	TGCGCCAGCAGCGGTGACGGGAGCACAGATACGCAGTATTTT	CASSGDGSTDTQYF
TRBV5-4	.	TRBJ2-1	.	TGTGCCAGCACCGAGGACAGCTCCTACAATGAGCAGTTCTTC	CASTEDSSYNEQFF
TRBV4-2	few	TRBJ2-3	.	TGTGCCAGCAGCCTTTGGCTGGGAGTTGGCGATACGCAGTATTTT	CASSLWLGVGDTQYF
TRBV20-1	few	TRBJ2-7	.	TGCAGTGCTAGAAGGCGGGACGAGCAGTACTTC	CSARRRDEQYF
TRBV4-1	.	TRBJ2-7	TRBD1	TGCGCCAGCAACGAGGACAGGGACGACTCCTACGAGCAGTACTTC	CASNEDRDDSYEQYF
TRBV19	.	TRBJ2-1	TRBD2	TGTGCCAGTAGTCTATGGACTAGCGGGAGGGATAAGGACAATGAGCAGTTCTTC	CASSLWTSGRDKDNEQFF
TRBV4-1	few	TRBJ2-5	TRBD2	TGCGCCAGCAGCCACCAAGCCCTAGCGGTGTACCAAGAGACCCAGTACTTC	CASSHQALAVYQETQYF
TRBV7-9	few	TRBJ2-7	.	TGTGCCAGCAGTAACGAGTATTACGAGCAGTACTTC	CASSNEYYEQYF
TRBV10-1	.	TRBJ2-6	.	TGCGCCAGCGGGGCCGGCGGCCCCTCTGGGGCCAACGTCCTGACTTTC	CASGAGGPSGANVLTF
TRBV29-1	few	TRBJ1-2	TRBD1	TGCAGCGTTAGTAAGGGGGCAATGGCTAACTATGGCTACACCTTC	CSVSKGAMANYGYTF
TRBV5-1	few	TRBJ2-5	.	TGCGCCAGCAGCTTGGTCGGGGAGACCCAGTACTTC	CASSLVGETQYF
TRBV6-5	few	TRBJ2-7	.	TGTGCCAGCAGCCCCCCGGGACTCTACGAGCAGTACTTC	CASSPPGLYEQYF
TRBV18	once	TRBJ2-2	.	TGTGCCAGCTCAAGTGTTCTAGCAGAGGCCGGGGAGCTGTTTTTT	CASSSVLAEAGELFF
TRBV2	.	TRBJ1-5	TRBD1	TGTGCCAGCAGAGGGGACAGGGGGACGAATCAGCCCCAGCATTTT	CASRGDRGTNQPQHF
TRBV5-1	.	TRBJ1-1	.	TGCGCCAGCAGCTTGGATGGAGGGAACACTGAAGCTTTCTTT	CASSLDGGNTEAFF
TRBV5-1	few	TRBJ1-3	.	TGCGCCAGCAGCTTGTCTGACAGCGCTGGAAACACCATATATTTT	CASSLSDSAGNTIYF
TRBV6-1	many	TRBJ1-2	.	TGTGCCAGCAGTGTCCTGACAGACTATGGCTACACCTTC	CASSVLTDYGYTF
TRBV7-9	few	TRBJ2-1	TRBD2	TGTGCCAGCAGCTCACTAGCGGGAGGGCCTGTGGGTGAGCAGTTCTTC	CASSSLAGGPVGEQFF
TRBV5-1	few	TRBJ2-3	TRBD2	TGCGCCAGCAGCTTGACCGGGACTAGCGGTATCACAGATACGCAGTATTTT	CASSLTGTSGITDTQYF
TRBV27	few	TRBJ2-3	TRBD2	TGTGCCAGCAGCAAGACCCTTAGCGGGCTGGATACGCAGTATTTT	CASSKTLSGLDTQYF
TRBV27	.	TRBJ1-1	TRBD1	TGTGCCAGCAGTTTATTTACAGGGGCGAACACTGAAGCTTTCTTT	CASSLFTGANTEAFF
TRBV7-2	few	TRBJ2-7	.	TGTGCCAGCAGGTCGCCGGGAGTATCCTACGAGCAGTACTTC	CASRSPGVSYEQYF